Following are 22 T cell receptor beta chains from one sample sequenced in a study of early T cells in non-severe SARS-CoV-2 infection. TCRdb used MiXCR to reprocess the 5' RACE reads, holding one entry per CDR3 protein. The profile shows tens of thousands of distinct CDR3 sequences, roughly 7.3% of them singletons. Material for sequencing was whole blood. These receptors were obtained from an adult who was a healthcare worker with PCR-confirmed SARS-CoV-2 infection or an uninfected control (not recorded which).

The V call is TRBV19, the J call TRBJ2-7; TRBD1 aligns across 10 bases. Per germline, CDR1 LNHDA and CDR2 SQIVND (reference sequence). The CDR3 consists of 15 residues. Germline trimming cut 4 bases from V and 4 bases from J; bases unmatched to any gene: 7. CDR3 residues: CASSTRDRGKYEQYF. CDR3 bases: TGTGCCAGTAGTACCCGGGACAGGGGAAAATACGAGCAGTACTTC.

This clonotype showed up just a few times. The rearrangement joins TRBV20-1 to TRBJ1-6; 8 nucleotides line up with TRBD1. This CDR3 has 17 amino acids. V shed 0 bases, J shed 8 bases, and the junction held 12 bases outside the gene matches. From germline, CDR1 is DFQATT and CDR2 SNEGSKA (reference sequence). The CDR3 coding sequence is TGCAGTGCTAGAGATATGTCAGGGGGCCCCGGGGATTCACCCCTCCACTTT. Translating gives CSARDMSGGPGDSPLHF.

This chain connects TRBV7-9 to TRBJ1-1; TRBD1 matches 8 bases. Germline-derived CDR1 and CDR2 are SEHNR and FQNEAQ (reference sequence). Trimming took 2 bases from V and 4 from J; bases not matched to a gene: 3. The CDR3 is made up of 14 amino acids. CDR3 coding DNA: TGTGCCAGCAGCTTACAGGGGGCGAGCACTGAAGCTTTCTTT. This gives the protein CASSLQGASTEAFF.

This clonotype appeared a few times. The chain joins TRBV6-5 to TRBJ1-6; D is uncertain. This CDR3 contains 16 residues. Germline CDR1 reads MNHEY; CDR2 reads SVGAGI. Trimming took off 2 bases at V and 9 bases at J, with 17 bases between the two ends. CDR3 DNA sequence: TGTGCCAGCAGTTACGGGTCCGCCGGGGTGGGTTCACCCCTCCACTTT. As protein: CASSYGSAGVGSPLHF.

The rearrangement joins TRBV5-1 to TRBJ2-1; tentative D call: TRBD2 (6 bases). Looked up from germline, CDR1 is SGHRS and CDR2 is YFSETQ. CDR3 length equals 15 residues. Trimming pared 4 bases from V and 8 bases from J, leaving 19 bases between. For the CDR3, the DNA is TGCGCCAGCAGCCCCCAGACTAGACCAGTCCATGAGCAGTTCTTC. Amino acid sequence: CASSPQTRPVHEQFF.

This clonotype was recorded at least ten times. The chain employs TRBV9 and TRBJ2-5; D gene ambiguous. The germline V and J ends were trimmed by 3 bases and 4 bases, with 13 bases remaining between them. Germline V gene lookup returns CDR1 SGDLS and CDR2 YYNGEE. This CDR3 has 14 amino acids. This CDR3 reads CASSEGGGAETQYF. The CDR3 bases are TGTGCCAGCAGCGAGGGTGGTGGCGCAGAGACCCAGTACTTC.

This clonotype appeared many times. V gene TRBV4-3 combines with J gene TRBJ1-2, with 7 bases fitting TRBD1. The CDR3 loop spans 16 amino acids. V shed 2 bases and J 6 bases; nucleotides not matched to a gene: 12. CDR1 and CDR2 (germline): LGHNA, YSLEER. CDR3 DNA sequence: TGCGCCAGCAGCCAACGGACGACAGGGCCGAGGGATGGCTACACCTTC. It codes for CASSQRTTGPRDGYTF.

This clonotype was found many times. The chain carries TRBV20-1 and TRBJ2-7; D may be TRBD1 (5 bases). This CDR3 contains 14 residues. Trimming shortened V by 1 base and J by 2 bases, and 12 bases separated the two germline ends. CDR1 and CDR2 from the germline V gene are DFQATT and SNEGSKA (reference sequence). The chain's CDR3 is CSARVIGVAYEQYF. CDR3 DNA sequence: TGCAGTGCTAGAGTCATAGGGGTAGCCTACGAGCAGTACTTC.

The V and J genes are TRBV9 and TRBJ2-1, with 11 bases lining up with TRBD2. V shed 4 bases and J 0 bases; nucleotides not matched to a gene: 9. Germline V gives CDR1 SGDLS, CDR2 YYNGEE. The CDR3 loop spans 18 amino acids. CDR3 bases: TGTGCCAGCAGCCCCCGAGCTAGCGGGGGGTACTCCTACAATGAGCAGTTCTTC. Translated: CASSPRASGGYSYNEQFF.

This clonotype appeared a few times. The chain couples TRBV4-3 to TRBJ1-3; TRBD1 aligns across 7 bases. The CDR3 totals 15 residues. Germline V gene sequence: CDR1 LGHNA, CDR2 YSLEER. Trimming cost V 2 bases and J 2 bases; bases outside gene matches: 3. The CDR3 reads CASSQLQGPGNTIYF. CDR3 coding DNA: TGCGCCAGCAGCCAACTACAGGGGCCTGGAAACACCATATATTTT.

The rearrangement joins TRBV5-4 to TRBJ2-7; 12 nucleotides match TRBD2. After removal of 6 bases from V and 3 bases from J, the junction contained 25 bases not matched to a gene. The length of the CDR3 is 21 residues. Germline loops: CDR1 SGHNT, CDR2 YYREEE (reference sequence). Written as DNA, the CDR3 is TGTGCCAGCACCCGGACCGTAAAACTAGCGGGGGGTCCGCTCCAACACTACGAGCAGTACTTC. Protein sequence: CASTRTVKLAGGPLQHYEQYF.

This chain uses TRBV9 with TRBJ1-2, with no clear D. Germline values: CDR1 SGDLS, CDR2 YYNGEE. The V end was cut by 2 bases, the J end by 4 bases, with 12 bases between. This CDR3 comprises 14 residues. CDR3 region: CASSVGGDGYGYTF. CDR3 nucleotide sequence: TGTGCCAGCAGCGTCGGAGGAGACGGCTATGGCTACACCTTC.

This clonotype has only a few counts. The chain couples TRBV6-2 or TRBV6-3 to TRBJ2-7, with TRBD1 identical over 8 bases. The length of the CDR3 is 17 residues. Germline-derived CDR1 and CDR2 are MNHEY and SVGEGT. With 2 bases clipped from V and 5 bases from J, the junction kept 14 bases outside the gene matches. Written as DNA, the CDR3 is TGTGCCAGCAGTTACAGTGGGACAGGCCATCGGAAAGACGAGCAGTACTTC. Its translation is CASSYSGTGHRKDEQYF.

The sample holds a few counts of this clonotype. This chain uses TRBV20-1 with TRBJ2-7; 7 bases agree with TRBD1. CDR3 length equals 12 residues. Unmatched junction bases numbered 4, after V lost 2 bases and J lost 6 bases. The germline V gene has CDR1 DFQATT and CDR2 SNEGSKA (reference sequence). The CDR3 protein is CSARPSGGEQYF. CDR3 sequence (DNA): TGCAGTGCTAGACCTTCAGGGGGCGAGCAGTACTTC.

CDR3 residues: CASSLDWETQYF. Here the CDR3 DNA reads TGCGCCAGCAGCTTGGATTGGGAGACCCAGTACTTC. The chain recombines TRBV5-1 with TRBJ2-5; D gene unclear. V was clipped by 0 bases and J by 5 bases, with 5 bases between them. The CDR3 contains 12 residues. The germline gives CDR1 SGHRS, CDR2 YFSETQ.

Ten or more counts support this clonotype. This chain connects TRBV11-2 to TRBJ2-7; D is unclear. The ends were cut back, 1 base at V and 3 bases at J, with 7 bases in the middle. Germline CDR1 SGHAT, CDR2 FQNNGV. The CDR3 covers 13 residues. As DNA, the CDR3 is TGTGCCAGCAGCTTAGTTGCGAGCTACGAGCAGTACTTC. Translation gives CASSLVASYEQYF. Together with reference TRBV11-2 and TRBJ2-7, the CDR3 gives the full variable domain: EAGVAQSPRYKIIEKRQSVAFWCNPISGHATLYWYQQILGQGPKLLIQFQNNGVVDDSQLPKDRFSAERLKGVDSTLKIQPAKLEDSAVYLCASSLVASYEQYFGPGTRLTVT.

This clonotype was observed many times. The rearrangement joins TRBV7-2 to TRBJ1-6; TRBD1 is a possible D gene (6 bases). In germline, CDR1 is SGHTA, CDR2 FQGNSA. This CDR3 is 14 amino acids long. The germline V and J ends were trimmed by 6 bases and 4 bases, with 10 bases remaining between them. CDR3 in DNA: TGTGCCAGCAGTCCCGGGACATATAATTCACCCCTCCACTTT. It specifies CASSPGTYNSPLHF.

This clonotype showed up many times. This rearrangement joins TRBV9 to TRBJ2-3; tentative D call: TRBD2 (6 bases). The CDR3 contains 17 residues. Germline lookup yields CDR1 SGDLS and CDR2 YYNGEE. Trimming shortened V by 5 bases and J by 8 bases, and 27 bases separated the two germline ends. The CDR3 here is CASSTLERAGIWGTQYF. The CDR3 DNA is TGTGCCAGCAGTACCCTCGAGCGGGCGGGCATCTGGGGTACGCAGTATTTT. The full variable domain, rest sourced from reference TRBV9 and TRBJ2-3, is DSGVTQTPKHLITATGQRVTLRCSPRSGDLSVYWYQQSLDQGLQFLIQYYNGEERAKGNILERFSAQQFPDLHSELNLSSLELGDSALYFCASSTLERAGIWGTQYFGPGTRLTVL.

This clonotype was counted many times. The junction does not match germline at one end; this may be a read error. The CDR3 DNA reads TGTGCCACCAGTGACCGGACAGGCAAACAGCCCCAGCATTTT. Its translation is CATSDRTGKQPQHF. The chain carries TRBV24-1 and TRBJ1-5, with TRBD1 identical over 7 bases. Looked up from germline, CDR1 is KGHDR and CDR2 is SFDVKD. The CDR3 consists of 14 residues.

Ten or more counts support this clonotype. The rearrangement joins TRBV20-1 to TRBJ1-4; D perhaps matches TRBD1 (5 bases). Germline CDR1 reads DFQATT; CDR2 reads SNEGSKA (reference sequence). V was pared by 3 bases and J by 0 bases, with 8 bases between. This CDR3 spans 14 amino acids. CDR3 sequence (DNA): TGCAGTGCTAGGGACATCGCAACTAATGAAAAACTGTTTTTT. As protein: CSARDIATNEKLFF.

This chain uses TRBV7-2 with TRBJ2-1; D perhaps matches TRBD2 (5 bases). CDR3 length equals 14 residues. Germline assignment: CDR1 SGHTA and CDR2 FQGNSA. Trimming cost V 5 bases and J 3 bases, with 11 bases left between them. CDR3 sequence reads: CASSHGGNYNEQFF. CDR3 sequence (DNA): TGTGCCAGCAGCCACGGAGGAAACTACAATGAGCAGTTCTTC. Drawing the rest from reference TRBV7-2 and TRBJ2-1, the complete variable domain is GAGVSQSPSNKVTEKGKDVELRCDPISGHTALYWYRQSLGQGLEFLIYFQGNSAPDKSGLPSDRFSAERTGGSVSTLTIQRTQQEDSAVYLCASSHGGNYNEQFFGPGTRLTVL.

This clonotype was detected a few times. The J gene is TRBJ1-1, the V gene TRBV7-9; 7 bases are shared with TRBD1. Germline CDR1 SEHNR, CDR2 FQNEAQ (reference sequence). The CDR3 totals 17 residues. With 2 bases clipped from V and 2 bases from J, the junction kept 11 bases outside the gene matches. The DNA for the CDR3 is TGTGCCAGCAGCTTATTAGGGGGCTGGGGGCCAAACACTGAAGCTTTCTTT. It specifies CASSLLGGWGPNTEAFF. Full variable domain (missing parts from reference TRBV7-9 and TRBJ1-1): DTGVSQNPRHKITKRGQNVTFRCDPISEHNRLYWYRQTLGQGPEFLTYFQNEAQLEKSRLLSDRFSAERPKGSFSTLEIQRTEQGDSAMYLCASSLLGGWGPNTEAFFGQGTRLTVV.